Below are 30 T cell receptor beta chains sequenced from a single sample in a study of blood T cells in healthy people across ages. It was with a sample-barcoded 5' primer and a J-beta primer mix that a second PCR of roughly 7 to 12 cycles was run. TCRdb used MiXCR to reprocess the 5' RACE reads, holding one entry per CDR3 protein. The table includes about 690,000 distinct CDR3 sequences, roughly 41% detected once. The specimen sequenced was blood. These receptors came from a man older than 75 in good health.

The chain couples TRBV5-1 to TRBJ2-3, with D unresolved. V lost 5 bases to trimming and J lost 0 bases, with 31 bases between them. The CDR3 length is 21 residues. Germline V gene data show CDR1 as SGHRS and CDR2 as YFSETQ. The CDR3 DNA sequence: TGCGCCAGCAGTCAAAACGGTCCGGGTTCCTACCTGCCCGGAAGCACAGATACGCAGTATTTT. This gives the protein CASSQNGPGSYLPGSTDTQYF.

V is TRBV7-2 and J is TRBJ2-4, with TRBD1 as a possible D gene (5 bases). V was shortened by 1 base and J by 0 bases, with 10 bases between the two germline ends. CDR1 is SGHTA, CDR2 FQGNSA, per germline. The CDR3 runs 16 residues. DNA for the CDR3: TGTGCCAGCAGCTTAGAGGCAGGGCTAGCCAAAAACATTCAGTACTTC. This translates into CASSLEAGLAKNIQYF.

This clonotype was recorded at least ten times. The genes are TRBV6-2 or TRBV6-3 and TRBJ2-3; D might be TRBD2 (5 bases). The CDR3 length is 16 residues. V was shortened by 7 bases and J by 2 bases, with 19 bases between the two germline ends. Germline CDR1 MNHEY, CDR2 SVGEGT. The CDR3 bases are TGTGCCAGCACCCCCTCGTGGAGCGGCTCCACAGATACGCAGTATTTT. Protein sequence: CASTPSWSGSTDTQYF.

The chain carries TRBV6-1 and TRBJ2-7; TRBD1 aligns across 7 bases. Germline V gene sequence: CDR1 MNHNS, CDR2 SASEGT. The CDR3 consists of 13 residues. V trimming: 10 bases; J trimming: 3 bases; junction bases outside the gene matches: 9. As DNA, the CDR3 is TGTGCCACCGGCCGGGACAGACTCTACGAGCAGTACTTC. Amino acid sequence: CATGRDRLYEQYF.

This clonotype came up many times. This CDR3 is CASSYGGSTDTQYF. The CDR3 nucleotides are TGTGCCAGCAGTTACGGGGGAAGCACAGATACGCAGTATTTT. The chain is built from TRBV6-5 and TRBJ2-3, with D possibly being TRBD1 or TRBD2 (5 bases each). The CDR3 has 14 residues. The germline V gene has CDR1 MNHEY and CDR2 SVGAGI. V was pared by 2 bases and J by 0 bases, with 6 bases between.

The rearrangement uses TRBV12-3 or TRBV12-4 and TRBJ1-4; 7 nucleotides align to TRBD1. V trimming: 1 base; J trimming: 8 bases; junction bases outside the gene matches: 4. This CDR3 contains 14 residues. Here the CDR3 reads CASSLVGGREKLFF. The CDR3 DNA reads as TGTGCCAGCAGTTTAGTAGGGGGCAGAGAAAAACTGTTTTTT.

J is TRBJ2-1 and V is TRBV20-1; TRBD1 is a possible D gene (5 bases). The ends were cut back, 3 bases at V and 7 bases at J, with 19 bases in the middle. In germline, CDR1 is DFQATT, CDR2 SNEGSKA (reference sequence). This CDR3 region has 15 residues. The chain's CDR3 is CSASQRQTRLNEQFF. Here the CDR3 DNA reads TGCAGTGCTAGTCAGAGACAGACCCGACTTAATGAGCAGTTCTTC.

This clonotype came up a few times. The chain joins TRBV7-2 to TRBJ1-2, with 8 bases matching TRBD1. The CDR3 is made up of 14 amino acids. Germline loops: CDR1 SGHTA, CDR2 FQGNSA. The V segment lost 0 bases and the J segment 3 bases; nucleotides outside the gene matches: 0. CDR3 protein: CASSLATGDYGYTF. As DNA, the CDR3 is TGTGCCAGCAGCTTAGCGACAGGGGACTATGGCTACACCTTC. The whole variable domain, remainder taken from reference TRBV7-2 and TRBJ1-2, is GAGVSQSPSNKVTEKGKDVELRCDPISGHTALYWYRQSLGQGLEFLIYFQGNSAPDKSGLPSDRFSAERTGGSVSTLTIQRTQQEDSAVYLCASSLATGDYGYTFGSGTRLTVV.

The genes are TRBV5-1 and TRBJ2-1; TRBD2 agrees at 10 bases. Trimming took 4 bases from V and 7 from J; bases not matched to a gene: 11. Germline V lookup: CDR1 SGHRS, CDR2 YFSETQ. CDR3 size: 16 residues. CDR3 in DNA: TGCGCCAGCAGCGCCCTCCAAAGCGGGAGGGTGAATGAGCAGTTCTTC. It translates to CASSALQSGRVNEQFF.

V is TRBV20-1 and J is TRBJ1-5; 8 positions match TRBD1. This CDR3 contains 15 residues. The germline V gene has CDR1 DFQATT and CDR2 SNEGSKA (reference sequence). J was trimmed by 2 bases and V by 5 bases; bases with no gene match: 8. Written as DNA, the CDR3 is TGCAGTGCTCCTATACAGGGGGACGGCAATCAGCCCCAGCATTTT. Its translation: CSAPIQGDGNQPQHF.

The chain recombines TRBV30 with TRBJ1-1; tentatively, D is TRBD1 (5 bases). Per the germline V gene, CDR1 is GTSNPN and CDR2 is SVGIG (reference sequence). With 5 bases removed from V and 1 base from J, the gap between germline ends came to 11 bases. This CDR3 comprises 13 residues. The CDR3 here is CAWQGLRNTEAFF. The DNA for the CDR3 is TGTGCCTGGCAGGGACTGCGGAACACTGAAGCTTTCTTT.

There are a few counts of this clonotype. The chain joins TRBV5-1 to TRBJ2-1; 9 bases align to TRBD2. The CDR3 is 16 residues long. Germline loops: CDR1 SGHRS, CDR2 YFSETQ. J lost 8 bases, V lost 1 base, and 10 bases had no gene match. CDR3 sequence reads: CASSLLFSGSGHEQFF. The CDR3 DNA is TGCGCCAGCAGCTTGTTGTTTAGCGGGAGTGGGCATGAGCAGTTCTTC.

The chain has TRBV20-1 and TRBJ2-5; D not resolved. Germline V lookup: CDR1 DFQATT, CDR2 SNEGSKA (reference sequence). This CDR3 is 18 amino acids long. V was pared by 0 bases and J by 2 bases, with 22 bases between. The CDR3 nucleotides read TGCAGTGCTAGAGATCTGGGCGCTGGCTCTTGGTGGCAAGAGACCCAGTACTTC. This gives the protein CSARDLGAGSWWQETQYF.

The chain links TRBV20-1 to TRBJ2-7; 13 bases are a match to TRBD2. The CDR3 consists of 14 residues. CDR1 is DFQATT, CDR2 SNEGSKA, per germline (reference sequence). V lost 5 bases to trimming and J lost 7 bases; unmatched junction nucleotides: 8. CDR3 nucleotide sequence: TGCAGTGCTCCCGGGACTAGCGGGATATTGGAGCAGTACTTC. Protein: CSAPGTSGILEQYF.

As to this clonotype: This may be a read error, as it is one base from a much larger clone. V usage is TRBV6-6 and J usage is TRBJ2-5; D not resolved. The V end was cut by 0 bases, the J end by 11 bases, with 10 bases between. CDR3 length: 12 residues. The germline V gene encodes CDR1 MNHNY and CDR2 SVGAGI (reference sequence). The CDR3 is CASSYSVDEQYF. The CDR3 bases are TGTGCCAGCAGTTACTCGGTGGATGAGCAGTACTTC.

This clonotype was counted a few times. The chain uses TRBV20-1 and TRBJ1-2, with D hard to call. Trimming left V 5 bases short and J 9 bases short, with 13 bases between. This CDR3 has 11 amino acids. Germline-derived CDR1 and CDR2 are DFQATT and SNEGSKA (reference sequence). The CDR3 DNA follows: TGCAGTGCTTCGAGGGTGGACCGCTACACCTTC. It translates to CSASRVDRYTF.

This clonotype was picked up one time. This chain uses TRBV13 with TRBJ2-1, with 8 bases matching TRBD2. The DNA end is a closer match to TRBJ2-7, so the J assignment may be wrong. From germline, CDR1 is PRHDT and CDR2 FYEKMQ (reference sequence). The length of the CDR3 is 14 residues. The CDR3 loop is CASSLRTSFNEQYF. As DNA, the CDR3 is TGTGCCAGCAGCCTACGGACTAGCTTCAATGAGCAGTACTTC.

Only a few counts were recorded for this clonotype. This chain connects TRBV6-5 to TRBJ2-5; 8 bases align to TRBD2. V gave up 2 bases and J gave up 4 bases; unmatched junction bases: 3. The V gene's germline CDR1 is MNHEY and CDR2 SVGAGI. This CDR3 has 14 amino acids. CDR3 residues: CASSYATSAETQYF. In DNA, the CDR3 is TGTGCCAGCAGTTACGCGACTAGCGCAGAGACCCAGTACTTC.

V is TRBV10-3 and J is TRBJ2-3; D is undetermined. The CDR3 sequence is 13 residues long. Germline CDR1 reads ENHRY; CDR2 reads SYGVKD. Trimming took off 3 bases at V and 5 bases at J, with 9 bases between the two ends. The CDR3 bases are TGTGCCATCAGTGACGGCCTAGGAGATACGCAGTATTTT. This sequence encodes CAISDGLGDTQYF.

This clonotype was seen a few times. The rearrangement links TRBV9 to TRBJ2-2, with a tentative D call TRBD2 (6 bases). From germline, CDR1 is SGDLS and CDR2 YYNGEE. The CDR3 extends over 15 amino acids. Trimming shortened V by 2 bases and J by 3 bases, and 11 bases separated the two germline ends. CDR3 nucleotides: TGTGCCAGCAGCGTGCGGAGGGTGGACACCGGGGAGCTGTTTTTT. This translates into CASSVRRVDTGELFF.

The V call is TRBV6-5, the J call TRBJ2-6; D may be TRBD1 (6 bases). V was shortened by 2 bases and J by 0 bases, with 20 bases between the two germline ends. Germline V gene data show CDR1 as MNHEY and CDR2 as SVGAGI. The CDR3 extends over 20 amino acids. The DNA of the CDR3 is TGTGCCAGCAGTTACAATAACCCGGGACATACTTTCTCTGGGGCCAACGTCCTGACTTTC. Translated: CASSYNNPGHTFSGANVLTF.

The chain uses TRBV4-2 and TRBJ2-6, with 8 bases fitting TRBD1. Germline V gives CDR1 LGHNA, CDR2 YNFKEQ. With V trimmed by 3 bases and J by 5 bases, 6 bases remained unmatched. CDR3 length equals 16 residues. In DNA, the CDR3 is TGTGCCAGCAGCCAGGACACAGGGGGAAGGGCCAACGTCCTGACTTTC. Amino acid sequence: CASSQDTGGRANVLTF.

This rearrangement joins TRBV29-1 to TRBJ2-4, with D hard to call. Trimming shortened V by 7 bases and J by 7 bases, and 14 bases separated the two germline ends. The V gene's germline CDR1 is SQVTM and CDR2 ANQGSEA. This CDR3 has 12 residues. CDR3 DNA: TGCAGCGCCGTTACATGGACGAACATTCAGTACTTC. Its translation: CSAVTWTNIQYF.

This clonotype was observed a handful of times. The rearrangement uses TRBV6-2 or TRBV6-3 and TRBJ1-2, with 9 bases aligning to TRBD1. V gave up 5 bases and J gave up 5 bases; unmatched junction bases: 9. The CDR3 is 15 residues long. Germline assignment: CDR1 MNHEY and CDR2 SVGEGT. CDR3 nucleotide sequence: TGTGCCAGCAGTCGGGGACAGGGACCGGGGTATGGCTACACCTTC. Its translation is CASSRGQGPGYGYTF.

CDR3 protein: CASSYGSFSFADTQYF. CDR3 bases: TGTGCCAGCAGTTACGGTAGCTTTAGTTTCGCGGATACGCAGTATTTT. The chain employs TRBV6-6 and TRBJ2-3, with no clear D. The V and J ends lost 2 bases and 6 bases respectively, with 18 bases between them. The V gene's germline CDR1 is MNHNY and CDR2 SVGAGI (reference sequence). CDR3 length: 16 amino acids.

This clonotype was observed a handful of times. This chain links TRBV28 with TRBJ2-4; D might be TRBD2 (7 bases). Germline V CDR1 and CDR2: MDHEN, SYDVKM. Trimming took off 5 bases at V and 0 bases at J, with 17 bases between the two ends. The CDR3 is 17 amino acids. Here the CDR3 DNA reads TGTGCCAGCAGTCTCCTAGGGGGAGGGCTAGCCAAAAACATTCAGTACTTC. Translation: CASSLLGGGLAKNIQYF. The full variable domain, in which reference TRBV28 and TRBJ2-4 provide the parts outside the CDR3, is DVKVTQSSRYLVKRTGEKVFLECVQDMDHENMFWYRQDPGLGLRLIYFSYDVKMKEKGDIPEGYSVSREKKERFSLILESASTNQTSMYLCASSLLGGGLAKNIQYFGAGTRLSVL.

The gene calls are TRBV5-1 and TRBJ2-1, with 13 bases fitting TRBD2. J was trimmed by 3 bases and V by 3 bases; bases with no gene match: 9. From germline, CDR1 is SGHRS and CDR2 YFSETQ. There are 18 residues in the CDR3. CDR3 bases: TGCGCCAGCAGCTCTGCCGGGACTAGCGGGGCCGGCTACAATGAGCAGTTCTTC. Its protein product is CASSSAGTSGAGYNEQFF.

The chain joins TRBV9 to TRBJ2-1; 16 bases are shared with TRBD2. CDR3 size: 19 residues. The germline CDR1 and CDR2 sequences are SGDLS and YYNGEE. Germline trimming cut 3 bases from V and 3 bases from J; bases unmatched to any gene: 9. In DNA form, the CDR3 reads TGTGCCAGCAGCGGAGGGACTAGCGGGGGGGATGGTTGCTACAATGAGCAGTTCTTC. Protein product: CASSGGTSGGDGCYNEQFF.

The DNA for the CDR3 is TGCAGTTCGACCCCAACGAACACCGGGGAGCTGTTTTTT. As protein: CSSTPTNTGELFF. This chain connects TRBV20-1 to TRBJ2-2, with D unresolved. The CDR3 contains 13 residues. The germline CDR1 and CDR2 sequences are DFQATT and SNEGSKA (reference sequence). Trimming took 8 bases from V and 0 from J, leaving 10 bases between them.

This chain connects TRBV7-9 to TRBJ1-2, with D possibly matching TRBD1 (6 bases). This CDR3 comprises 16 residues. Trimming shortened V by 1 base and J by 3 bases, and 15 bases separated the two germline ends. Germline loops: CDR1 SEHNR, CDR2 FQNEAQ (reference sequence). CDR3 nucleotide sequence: TGTGCCAGCAGCTTAGTGGGTGGCCCAGGGGACTATGGCTACACCTTC. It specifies CASSLVGGPGDYGYTF.